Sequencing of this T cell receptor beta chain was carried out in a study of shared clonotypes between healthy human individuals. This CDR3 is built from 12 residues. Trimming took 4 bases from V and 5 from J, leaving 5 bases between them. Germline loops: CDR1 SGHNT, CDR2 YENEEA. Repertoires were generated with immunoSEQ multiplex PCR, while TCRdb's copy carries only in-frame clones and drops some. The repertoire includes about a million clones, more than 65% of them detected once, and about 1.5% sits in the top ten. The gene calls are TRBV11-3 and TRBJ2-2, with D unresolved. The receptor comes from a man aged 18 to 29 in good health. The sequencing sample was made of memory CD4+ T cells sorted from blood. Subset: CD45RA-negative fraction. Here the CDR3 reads CASSWGTGELFF. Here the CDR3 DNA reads TGTGCCAGCAGCTGGGGAACCGGGGAGCTGTTTTTT.